The next 31 T cell receptor beta chains were all read from a single sample in a study of OX40 agonist ivuxolimab in advanced cancers. TCRdb keeps only in-frame clones here, not all; method: immunoSEQ multiplex PCR. Altogether approximately 69,000 clones are present, around four fifths being singletons, with the ten largest covering 5.9%. The sample in question was CD4+ or CD8+ T cells sorted from blood, obtained in a trial of the OX40 agonist ivuxolimab. The source of these receptors is an adult with an advanced solid tumor such as melanoma, head and neck, liver or kidney cancer.

This sequence joins TRBV7-2 and TRBJ2-2; no reliable D call. CDR1 is SGHTA and CDR2 is FQGNSA in the germline V gene. CDR3 length: 13 residues. V gave up 6 bases and J gave up 6 bases, with 11 bases separating them. CDR3 residues: CASRPTAAGELFF. DNA of the CDR3: TGTGCCAGCAGGCCCACGGCGGCCGGGGAGCTGTTTTTT.

V usage is TRBV11-2 and J usage is TRBJ2-7, with TRBD1 matching 7 bases. The junction had 4 bases not matched to a gene; V was cut back by 1 base and J by 1 base. This CDR3 spans 15 amino acids. CDR1 and CDR2 from the germline V gene are SGHAT and FQNNGV. The CDR3 here is CASSLAKGASYEQYV. CDR3 nucleotides: TGTGCCAGCAGCTTAGCTAAGGGGGCATCCTACGAGCAGTACGTC.

This clone was detected once. The chain recombines TRBV2 with TRBJ2-7; TRBD1 matches 7 bases. The CDR3 is made up of 14 amino acids. V was pared by 7 bases and J by 1 base, with 7 bases of the junction left unmatched. From germline, CDR1 is SNHLY and CDR2 FYNNEI. CDR3 in amino acids: CASNTGAISYEQYV. The CDR3 nucleotides read TGTGCCAGCAATACAGGGGCAATATCCTACGAGCAGTACGTC.

This chain links TRBV7-2 with TRBJ2-7; the D gene is possibly TRBD1 (6 bases). The ends were cut back, 6 bases at V and 4 bases at J, with 22 bases in the middle. The CDR3 spans 16 residues. CDR1 is SGHTA, CDR2 FQGNSA, per germline. DNA of the CDR3: TGTGCCAGCAGTCGTTCTTTGGCGGGCGGACAGTACGAGCAGTACTTC. This translates into CASSRSLAGGQYEQYF. Filled out from reference TRBV7-2 and TRBJ2-7, the complete variable domain reads GAGVSQSPSNKVTEKGKDVELRCDPISGHTALYWYRQSLGQGLEFLIYFQGNSAPDKSGLPSDRFSAERTGGSVSTLTIQRTQQEDSAVYLCASSRSLAGGQYEQYFGPGTRLTVT.

The chain carries TRBV30 and TRBJ2-3, with 13 bases that match TRBD2. J was trimmed by 4 bases and V by 2 bases; bases with no gene match: 9. Germline loops: CDR1 GTSNPN, CDR2 SVGIG (reference sequence). The CDR3 is made up of 17 amino acids. The CDR3, as DNA: TGTGCCTGGAGTTCTATGCGGACTAGCGGGAGCCCAGATACGCAGTATTTT. Its translation: CAWSSMRTSGSPDTQYF.

The chain's CDR3 is CASSTLRRGCYEQYV. CDR3 in DNA: TGTGCCAGCAGCACCTTGAGACGGGGGTGTTACGAGCAGTACGTC. The rearrangement uses TRBV21-1 and TRBJ2-7; the table's D call, TRBD2, was not checked against the DNA. TRBV21-1 is termed a pseudogene. The length of the CDR3 is 15 residues.

V is TRBV7-8 and J is TRBJ1-2; 9 nucleotides line up with TRBD1. This CDR3 has 12 residues. Germline loops: CDR1 SGHVS, CDR2 FQNEAQ. V shed 7 bases and J 8 bases; nucleotides not matched to a gene: 5. CDR3 in DNA: TGTGCCAGCACCCGGGGACAGGGAGGCTACACCTTC. Translation gives CASTRGQGGYTF.

V gene TRBV28 combines with J gene TRBJ1-3, with no clear D. CDR1 is MDHEN, CDR2 SYDVKM, per germline. The CDR3 is made up of 15 amino acids. Trimming removed 3 bases from V and 2 bases from J, with 11 bases in between. The DNA for the CDR3 is TGTGCCAGCAGTTTTTCAGTCTCCCCTGGAAACACCATATATTTT. This encodes CASSFSVSPGNTIYF.

The CDR3 is CASSLEGAGNEQFF. The CDR3 DNA follows: TGTGCCAGCAGCTTAGAGGGGGCCGGAAATGAGCAGTTCTTC. V gene TRBV7-8 combines with J gene TRBJ2-1; 7 positions agree with TRBD1. This CDR3 is 14 amino acids long. Per the germline V gene, CDR1 is SGHVS and CDR2 is FQNEAQ. The junction had 4 bases not matched to a gene; V was cut back by 1 base and J by 7 bases.

The sample holds one count of this clone. This chain's CDR3 is CASSLSSSQETQYF. For the CDR3, the DNA is TGTGCCAGCAGCTTGTCTAGCTCGCAAGAGACCCAGTACTTC. This chain connects TRBV5-4 to TRBJ2-5, with D possibly TRBD2 on 5 matching bases. Germline assignment: CDR1 SGHNT and CDR2 YYREEE (reference sequence). The CDR3 runs 14 residues. V lost 1 base to trimming and J lost 2 bases, with 9 bases between them. Full variable domain (rest looked up from reference TRBV5-4 and TRBJ2-5): ETGVTQSPTHLIKTRGQQVTLRCSSQSGHNTVSWYQQALGQGPQFIFQYYREEENGRGNFPPRFSGLQFPNYSSELNVNALELDDSALYLCASSLSSSQETQYFGPGTRLLVL.

This clone showed up just a few times. The chain joins TRBV7-8 to TRBJ1-4, with unresolved D. Germline V gene sequence: CDR1 SGHVS, CDR2 FQNEAQ. V was shortened by 2 bases and J by 8 bases, with 12 bases between the two germline ends. The CDR3 length is 14 residues. The CDR3 DNA is TGTGCCAGCAGCTTATTAAATCGGGCAGAAAAACTGTTTTTT. It is translated as CASSLLNRAEKLFF.

The chain carries TRBV28 and TRBJ2-7, with D unresolved. Germline V gives CDR1 MDHEN, CDR2 SYDVKM. V lost 3 bases and J lost 1, with 10 bases in between. The CDR3 spans 14 residues. The CDR3 nucleotides read TGTGCCAGCAGTTTCGGCTGGAATTCCTACGAGCAGTACTTC. Protein: CASSFGWNSYEQYF. Combining the CDR3 with reference TRBV28 and TRBJ2-7 gives the whole variable domain DVKVTQSSRYLVKRTGEKVFLECVQDMDHENMFWYRQDPGLGLRLIYFSYDVKMKEKGDIPEGYSVSREKKERFSLILESASTNQTSMYLCASSFGWNSYEQYFGPGTRLTVT.

This rearrangement joins TRBV10-2 to TRBJ1-3; D gene unclear. From germline, CDR1 is WSHSY and CDR2 SAAADI. This CDR3 comprises 18 residues. The germline V and J ends were trimmed by 7 bases and 0 bases, with 22 bases remaining between them. CDR3 DNA sequence: TGCGCCAGCACCCCGTCCGGGCTTAACGACCCCTCTGGAAACACCATATATTTT. Amino acid sequence: CASTPSGLNDPSGNTIYF.

The chain carries TRBV9 and TRBJ1-4; D perhaps matches TRBD1 (5 bases). Looked up from germline, CDR1 is SGDLS and CDR2 is YYNGEE. The CDR3 is 16 residues long. V lost 0 bases, J lost 2 bases, and 11 bases lay in between. This chain's CDR3 is CASSVGGPPTNEKLFF. As DNA, the CDR3 is TGTGCCAGCAGCGTAGGGGGACCGCCGACTAATGAAAAACTGTTTTTT.

This chain connects TRBV4-2 to TRBJ2-7; 12 bases are shared with TRBD1. CDR1 is LGHNA, CDR2 YNFKEQ, per germline. V shed 4 bases and J 3 bases; nucleotides not matched to a gene: 13. The CDR3 runs 18 residues. The CDR3 reads CASSPTGSGTGGVYEQYV. For the CDR3, the DNA is TGTGCCAGCAGCCCCACGGGGTCCGGGACAGGGGGCGTCTACGAGCAGTACGTC.

The J gene is TRBJ1-2, the V gene TRBV11-3; 7 bases fit TRBD1. This CDR3 has 16 amino acids. J gave up 1 base and V 4 bases, and 9 bases lay outside the gene matches. Germline V lookup: CDR1 SGHNT, CDR2 YENEEA. CDR3 coding DNA: TGTGCCAGCAGCTCCGTTGACAGGGCCTATAACTATGGCTACACCTTC. It translates to CASSSVDRAYNYGYTF.

The chain has TRBV6-5 and TRBJ2-5; perhaps D is TRBD1 or TRBD2 (5 bases each). The V gene's germline CDR1 is MNHEY and CDR2 SVGAGI. This CDR3 has 13 amino acids. V gave up 5 bases and J gave up 4 bases, with 11 bases separating them. Here the CDR3 DNA reads TGTGCCAGCAGTGGGGGTACGGGAGAGACCCAGTACTTC. Amino acid sequence: CASSGGTGETQYF.

With respect to this clone: An end of the junction differs from the germline gene, which may be a read error. The gene calls are TRBV28 and TRBJ1-5; TRBD1 might be the D (5 bases). The CDR3 has 16 residues. The V gene's germline CDR1 is MDHEN and CDR2 SYDVKM. For the CDR3, the DNA is TGTGCCGGCAGTTTTTCCTCAGGGAAACTCGGCCAGCCCCAGCATTTT. Translating it yields CAGSFSSGKLGQPQHF.

V and J are TRBV2 and TRBJ2-5; a weak D match, TRBD1 (5 bases). The last part of the DNA fits TRBJ2-7 better; the J call may be wrong. This CDR3 has 14 residues. CDR1 is SNHLY and CDR2 is FYNNEI in the germline V gene. The CDR3 DNA reads as TGTGCCAGCAGTGAGATTGACAGCGCGGACGAGCAGTACTTC. It specifies CASSEIDSADEQYF.

The J gene is TRBJ2-7, the V gene TRBV5-6, with D tentatively TRBD1 (6 bases). V was trimmed by 1 base and J by 4 bases, leaving 12 bases between them. There are 14 residues in the CDR3. Germline assignment: CDR1 SGHDT and CDR2 YYEEEE. CDR3 nucleotide sequence: TGTGCCAGCAGCTTGTTCGGGGACAAATACGAGCAGTACTTC. This gives the protein CASSLFGDKYEQYF.

The V gene is TRBV18, the J gene TRBJ1-5; TRBD1 matches at 8 bases. The germline gives CDR1 KGHSH, CDR2 LQKENI. This CDR3 region has 15 residues. V was clipped by 3 bases and J by 3 bases; unmatched bases: 4. Here the CDR3 DNA reads TGTGCCAGCTCACCGGCGGGACAGGACAATCAGCCCCAGCATTTT. It translates to CASSPAGQDNQPQHF.

The chain joins TRBV11-3 to TRBJ2-1; D is unresolved. The CDR3 runs to 11 residues. The germline CDR1 and CDR2 sequences are SGHNT and YENEEA. Trimming removed 6 bases from V and 9 bases from J, with 9 bases in between. Here the CDR3 reads CASSESTEQFF. The CDR3 bases are TGTGCCAGCAGTGAATCAACTGAGCAGTTCTTC.

J is TRBJ2-1 and V is TRBV7-9; 12 bases align to TRBD2. This CDR3 region has 16 residues. V was pared by 1 base and J by 12 bases, with 10 bases of the junction left unmatched. Germline V gene sequence: CDR1 SEHNR, CDR2 FQNEAQ (reference sequence). DNA for the CDR3: TGTGCCAGCAGCTTAGATGCACTCTCTAGCGGGAGGGGGCAGTTCTTC. Encoded protein: CASSLDALSSGRGQFF.

This sequence joins TRBV27 and TRBJ2-5, with D tentatively TRBD2 (5 bases). The V end lost 8 bases, the J end lost 4 bases, and 23 bases lay between the germline ends. Germline V lookup: CDR1 MNHEY, CDR2 SMNVEV (reference sequence). The CDR3 has 16 amino acids. The CDR3 DNA is TGTGCCAGCTCCCTCGATAGCCTAGCCCTTGGAGAGACCCAGTACTTC. Translation: CASSLDSLALGETQYF.

The genes are TRBV7-2 and TRBJ2-3; maybe TRBD2 (5 bases). Trimming removed 6 bases from V and 4 bases from J, with 8 bases in between. CDR3 length equals 12 residues. Germline CDR1 is SGHTA and CDR2 is FQGNSA. CDR3 bases: TGTGCCAGCAGGGGGAGCCCAGATACGCAGTATTTT. Its protein product is CASRGSPDTQYF.

This rearrangement joins TRBV5-4 to TRBJ2-5, with D uncertain. CDR1 is SGHNT and CDR2 is YYREEE in the germline V gene (reference sequence). Trimming took 6 bases from V and 1 from J, leaving 13 bases between them. The CDR3 spans 14 residues. In nucleotides, the CDR3 is TGTGCCAGCACCCTTGCCCAGTCCCAAGAGACCCAGTACTTC. As protein: CASTLAQSQETQYF.

The rearrangement joins TRBV5-1 to TRBJ2-5; TRBD1 matches at 10 bases. The closer fit of TRBJ2-7 to the DNA end suggests the J call may be wrong. Germline V lookup: CDR1 SGHRS, CDR2 YFSETQ. There are 14 residues in the CDR3. CDR3 region: CASSPAGQGYEQYF. The DNA for the CDR3 is TGCGCCAGCAGCCCCGCGGGACAGGGGTACGAGCAGTACTTC.

The J gene is TRBJ2-1, the V gene TRBV6-1; D might be TRBD2 (5 bases). Between the trimmed V and J ends, which lost 7 bases and 2 bases, there was a span of 15 bases. The CDR3 sequence is 15 residues long. Per the germline V gene, CDR1 is MNHNS and CDR2 is SASEGT. The CDR3 region has the DNA TGTGCCAGCACCTACCGAGCGGTGGCCTACAATGAGCAGTTCTTC. Translating it yields CASTYRAVAYNEQFF.

The chain is built from TRBV10-3 and TRBJ1-1; TRBD1 might be the D (5 bases). Trimming shortened V by 6 bases and J by 4 bases, and 15 bases separated the two germline ends. Germline V lookup: CDR1 ENHRY, CDR2 SYGVKD. The CDR3 has 14 amino acids. CDR3 coding DNA: TGTGCCATCAGGGAGGAGGGGTGGATCACTGAAGCTTTCTTT. The encoded protein is CAIREEGWITEAFF.

The chain has TRBV7-9 and TRBJ1-2; weak D call: TRBD1 (6 bases). Trimming removed 6 bases at V and 2 bases at J, with 16 bases between. Germline CDR1 reads SEHNR; CDR2 reads FQNEAQ (reference sequence). The CDR3 has 15 residues. The CDR3 coding sequence is TGTGCCAGCAGTGGGGGCGTGGGAAAGAACTATGGCTACACCTTC. It codes for CASSGGVGKNYGYTF.

V usage is TRBV13 and J usage is TRBJ2-7; no definite D call. The V end was cut by 0 bases, the J end by 0 bases, with 6 bases between. Germline lookup yields CDR1 PRHDT and CDR2 FYEKMQ (reference sequence). This CDR3 comprises 14 residues. In nucleotides, the CDR3 is TGTGCCAGCAGCTTAGGACTCTCCTCCTACGAGCAGTACGTC. Its translation is CASSLGLSSYEQYV.